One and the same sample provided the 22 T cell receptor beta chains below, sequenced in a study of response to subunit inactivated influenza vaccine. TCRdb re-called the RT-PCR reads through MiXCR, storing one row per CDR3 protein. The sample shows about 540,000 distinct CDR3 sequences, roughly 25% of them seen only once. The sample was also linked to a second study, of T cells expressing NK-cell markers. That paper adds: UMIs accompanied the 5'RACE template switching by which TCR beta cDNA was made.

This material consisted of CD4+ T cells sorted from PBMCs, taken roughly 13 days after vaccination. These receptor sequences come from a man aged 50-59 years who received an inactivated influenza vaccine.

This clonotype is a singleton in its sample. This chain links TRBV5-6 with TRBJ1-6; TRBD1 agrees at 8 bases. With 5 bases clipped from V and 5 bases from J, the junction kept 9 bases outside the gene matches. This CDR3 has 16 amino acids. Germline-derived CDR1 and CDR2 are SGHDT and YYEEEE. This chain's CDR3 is CASSRPTGANNSPLHF. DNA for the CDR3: TGTGCCAGCAGTCGACCGACAGGGGCTAATAATTCACCCCTCCACTTT.

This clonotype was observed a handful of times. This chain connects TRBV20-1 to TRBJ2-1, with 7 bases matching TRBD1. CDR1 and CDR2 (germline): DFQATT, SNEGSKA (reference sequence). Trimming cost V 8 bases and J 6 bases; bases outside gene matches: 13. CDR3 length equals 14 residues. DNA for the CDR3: TGCAGTACCACCCGGGACAGTTTGGGCAATGAGCAGTTCTTC. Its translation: CSTTRDSLGNEQFF.

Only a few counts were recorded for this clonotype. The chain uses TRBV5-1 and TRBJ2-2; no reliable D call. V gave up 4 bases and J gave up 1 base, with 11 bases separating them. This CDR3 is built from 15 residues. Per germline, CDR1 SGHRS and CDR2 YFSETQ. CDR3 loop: CASSTRGKNTGELFF. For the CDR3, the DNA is TGCGCCAGCAGCACCCGAGGAAAGAACACCGGGGAGCTGTTTTTT.

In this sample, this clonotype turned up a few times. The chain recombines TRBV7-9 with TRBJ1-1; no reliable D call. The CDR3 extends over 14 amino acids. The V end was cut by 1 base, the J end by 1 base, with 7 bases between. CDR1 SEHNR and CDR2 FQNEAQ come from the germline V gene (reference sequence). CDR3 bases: TGTGCCAGCAGCTTAGGAAATCAGAACACTGAAGCTTTCTTT. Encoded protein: CASSLGNQNTEAFF.

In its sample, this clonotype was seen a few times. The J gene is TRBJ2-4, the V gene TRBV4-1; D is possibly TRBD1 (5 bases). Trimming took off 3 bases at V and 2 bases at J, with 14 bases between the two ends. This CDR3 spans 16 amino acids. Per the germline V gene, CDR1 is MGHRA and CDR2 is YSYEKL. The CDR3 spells CASSHQYQGSKNIQYF. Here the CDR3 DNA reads TGCGCCAGCAGCCACCAATACCAGGGATCCAAAAACATTCAGTACTTC.

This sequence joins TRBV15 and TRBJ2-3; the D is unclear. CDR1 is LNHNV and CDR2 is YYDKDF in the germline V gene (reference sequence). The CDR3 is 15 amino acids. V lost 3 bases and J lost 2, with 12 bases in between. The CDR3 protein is CATSRVGSPTDTQYF. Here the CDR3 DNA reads TGTGCCACCAGCAGGGTCGGATCCCCCACAGATACGCAGTATTTT.

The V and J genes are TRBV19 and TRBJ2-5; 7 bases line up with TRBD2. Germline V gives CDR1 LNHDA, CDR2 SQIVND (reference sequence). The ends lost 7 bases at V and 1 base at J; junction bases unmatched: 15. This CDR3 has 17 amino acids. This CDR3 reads CASTKGGAPRGQETQYF. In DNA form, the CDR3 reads TGTGCCAGTACCAAGGGAGGGGCCCCAAGGGGCCAAGAGACCCAGTACTTC.

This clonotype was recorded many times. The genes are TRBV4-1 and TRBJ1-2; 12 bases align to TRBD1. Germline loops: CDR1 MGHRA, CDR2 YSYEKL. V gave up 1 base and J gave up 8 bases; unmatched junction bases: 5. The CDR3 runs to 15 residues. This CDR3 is CASSQGGQGAIGYTF. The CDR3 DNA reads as TGCGCCAGCAGCCAAGGGGGACAGGGGGCGATAGGCTACACCTTC.

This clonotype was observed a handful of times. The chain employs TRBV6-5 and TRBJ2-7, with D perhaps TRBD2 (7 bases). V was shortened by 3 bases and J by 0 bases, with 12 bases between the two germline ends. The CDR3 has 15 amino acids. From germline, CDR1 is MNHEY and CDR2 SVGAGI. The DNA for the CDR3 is TGTGCCAGCAGTTATTATCGGGGGGCCTCCTACGAGCAGTACTTC. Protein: CASSYYRGASYEQYF.

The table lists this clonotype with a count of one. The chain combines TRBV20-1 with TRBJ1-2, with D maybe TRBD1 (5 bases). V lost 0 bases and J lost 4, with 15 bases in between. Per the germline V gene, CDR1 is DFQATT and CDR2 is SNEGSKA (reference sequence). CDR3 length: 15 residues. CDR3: CSARDRGARGYGYTF. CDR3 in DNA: TGCAGTGCTAGAGATCGAGGGGCGCGGGGCTATGGCTACACCTTC.

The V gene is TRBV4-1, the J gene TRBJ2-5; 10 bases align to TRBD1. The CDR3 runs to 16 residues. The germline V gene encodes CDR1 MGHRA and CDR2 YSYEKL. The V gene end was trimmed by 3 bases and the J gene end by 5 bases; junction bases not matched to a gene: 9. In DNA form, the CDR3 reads TGCGCCAGCAGCCAGGCGGGACAGGGGTTTAGCGAGACCCAGTACTTC. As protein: CASSQAGQGFSETQYF.

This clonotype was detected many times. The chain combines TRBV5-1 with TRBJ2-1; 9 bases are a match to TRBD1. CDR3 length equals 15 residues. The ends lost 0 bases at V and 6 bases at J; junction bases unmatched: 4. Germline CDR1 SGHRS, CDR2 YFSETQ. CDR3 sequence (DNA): TGCGCCAGCAGCTTGGAGGGACAGGGTCTCAATGAGCAGTTCTTC. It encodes CASSLEGQGLNEQFF.

CDR3 sequence (DNA): TGTGCCAGCAGTTCCCCCCACGGCTACGAGCAGTACTTC. This translates into CASSSPHGYEQYF. The chain links TRBV28 to TRBJ2-7, with D unclear. The CDR3 consists of 13 residues. V lost 4 bases and J 3 bases, leaving 10 bases between the germline ends. Germline lookup yields CDR1 MDHEN and CDR2 SYDVKM.

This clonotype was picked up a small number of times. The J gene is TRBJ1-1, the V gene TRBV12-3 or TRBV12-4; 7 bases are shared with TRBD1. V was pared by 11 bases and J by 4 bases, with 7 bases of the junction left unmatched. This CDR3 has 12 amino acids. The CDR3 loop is CAGGGPGTEAFF. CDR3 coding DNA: TGTGCCGGAGGGGGCCCAGGCACTGAAGCTTTCTTT.

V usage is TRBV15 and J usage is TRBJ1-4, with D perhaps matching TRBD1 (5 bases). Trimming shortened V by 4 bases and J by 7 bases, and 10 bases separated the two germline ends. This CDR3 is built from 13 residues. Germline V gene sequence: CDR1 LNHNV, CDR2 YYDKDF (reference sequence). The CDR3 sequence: CATSKQDSEKLFF. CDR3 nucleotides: TGTGCCACCAGCAAACAGGATAGTGAAAAACTGTTTTTT.

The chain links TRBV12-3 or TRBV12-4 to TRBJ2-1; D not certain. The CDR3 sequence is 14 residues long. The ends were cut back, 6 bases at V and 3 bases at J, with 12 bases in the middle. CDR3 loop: CASRAPGLYNEQFF. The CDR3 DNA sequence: TGTGCCAGCAGGGCTCCCGGCCTCTACAATGAGCAGTTCTTC.

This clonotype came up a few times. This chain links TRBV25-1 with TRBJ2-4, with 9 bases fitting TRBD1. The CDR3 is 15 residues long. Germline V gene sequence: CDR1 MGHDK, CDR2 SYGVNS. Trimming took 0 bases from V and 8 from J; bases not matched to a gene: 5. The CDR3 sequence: CASSEYNRGQDIQYF. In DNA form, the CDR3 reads TGTGCCAGCAGTGAATACAACAGGGGGCAGGACATTCAGTACTTC.

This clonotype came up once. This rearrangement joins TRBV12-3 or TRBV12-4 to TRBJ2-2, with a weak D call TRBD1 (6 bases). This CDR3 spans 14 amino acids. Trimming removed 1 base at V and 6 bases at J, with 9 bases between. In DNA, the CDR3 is TGTGCCAGCAGTTTAGGGGGGCGTCCCGGGGAGCTGTTTTTT. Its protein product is CASSLGGRPGELFF.

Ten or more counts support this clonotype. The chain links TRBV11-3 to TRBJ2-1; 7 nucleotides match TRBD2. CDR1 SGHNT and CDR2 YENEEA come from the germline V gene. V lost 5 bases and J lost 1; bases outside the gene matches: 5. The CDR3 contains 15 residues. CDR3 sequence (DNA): TGTGCCAGCAGCAGGGGAGGGCGGTCCTACAATGAGCAGTTCTTC. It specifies CASSRGGRSYNEQFF.

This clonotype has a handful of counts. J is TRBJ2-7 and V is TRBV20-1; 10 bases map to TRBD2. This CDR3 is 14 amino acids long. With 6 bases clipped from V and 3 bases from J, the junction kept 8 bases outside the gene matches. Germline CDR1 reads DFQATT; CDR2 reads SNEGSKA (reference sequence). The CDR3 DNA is TGCAGTGCCCGCGGACTAGCGGAGCTCTACGAGCAGTACTTC. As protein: CSARGLAELYEQYF.

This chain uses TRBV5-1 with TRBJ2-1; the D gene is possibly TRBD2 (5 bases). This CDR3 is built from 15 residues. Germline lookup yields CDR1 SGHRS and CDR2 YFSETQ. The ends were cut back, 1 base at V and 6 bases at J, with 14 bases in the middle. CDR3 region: CASSLRTSIPNEQFF. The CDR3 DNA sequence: TGCGCCAGCAGCTTGAGGACTTCAATACCCAATGAGCAGTTCTTC.

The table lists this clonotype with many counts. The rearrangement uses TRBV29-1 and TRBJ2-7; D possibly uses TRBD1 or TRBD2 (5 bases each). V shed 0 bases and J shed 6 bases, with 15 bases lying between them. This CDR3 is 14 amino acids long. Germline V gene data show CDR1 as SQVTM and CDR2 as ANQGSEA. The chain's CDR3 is CSVEEGFLGGEQYF. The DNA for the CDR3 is TGCAGCGTTGAAGAGGGCTTCCTTGGGGGCGAGCAGTACTTC.